The text below deals with one TCR beta chain. Antigen unknown. Template for every sorted-subset replicate PCR totaled roughly 200 ng DNA, around 33,000 T cell genomes. Repertoires were generated with immunoSEQ multiplex PCR, while TCRdb's copy carries only in-frame clones and drops some. This sample has over a million clones, with more than 75% found just once. CDR3 length equals 15 residues. V dropped 1 base and J dropped 7; count of bases not matched to a gene: 4. Germline assignment: CDR1 LGHNA and CDR2 YNFKEQ. The sample belongs to a study of shared clonotypes between healthy human individuals. Study-wide context: Sampling drew on donors who were a couple of women and a few men aged 18 to 49.

General study results and limits: Rarefaction showed that sequencing of sorted subsets was incomplete (despite large depth). Generation of non-shared clonotypes was less probable than generation of clonotypes shared by all four donors.

The chain joins TRBV4-2 to TRBJ2-1; 10 bases match TRBD2. This clonotype originated in a man in his late teens or twenties in good health. Some clones in this sample may be carry-over from other donors' samples. Material for sequencing was memory CD4+ T cells from PBMCs. Subset denoted: CD45RA-negative fraction. The CDR3 region has the DNA TGTGCCAGCAGCCAAGCTAGCGGGAGTTGGAATGAGCAGTTCTTC. As protein: CASSQASGSWNEQFF.